This T cell receptor (beta chain) is drawn from a study of CD8 T cells in ankylosing spondylitis. Study findings and constraints: Characteristic, it appeared, of ankylosing spondylitis blood was a TCR beta motif of roughly 8 highly homologous variants. The authors reported significant enrichment of disease-linked clones in matched ankylosing spondylitis synovial fluid.

TCRdb passed the 5' RACE reads through MiXCR, listing each CDR3 protein once. The profile shows a few hundred thousand distinct CDR3 sequences, roughly 20% of them singletons. The CDR3 has 14 amino acids. Germline CDR1 KGHSH, CDR2 LQKENI. Trimming stripped 0 bases from V and 3 bases from J, with 5 bases between. For this clonotype: Its antigen is unknown.

The source material was blood, either unsorted or a sorted T cell fraction (not recorded which). The rearrangement joins TRBV18 to TRBJ1-4; D is unclear. This TCR derives from a female donor with ankylosing spondylitis or in good health (not recorded which). CDR3 DNA sequence: TGTGCCAGCTCACCACCGAGCCCTAATGAAAAACTGTTTTTT. Its translation: CASSPPSPNEKLFF.